The source of this T cell receptor beta chain is a study of cytomegalovirus exposure and HLA in healthy donors (dated by TCRdb to about 2017). About the full investigation: An earlier analysis of 587 of the donors reported 250 to 350 Gb of sequence data and 90 million to 120 million unique TCR beta sequences obtained from some 200 million T cells. Roughly 310 gigabases of sequencing data and approximately 85 million unique TCR sequences were included in an early release covering around 650 HLA-typed donors. Of the 300 to 500 genotyped donors, over 80% were placed in the genetic ancestry cluster associated with self-reported Caucasian donors. The study was designed to test whether signatures of past pathogen exposure could be identified by cataloging public T cell receptors. The study used immunosequencing to profile the T cell repertoires of around 600 subjects and linked those repertoires to cytomegalovirus serostatus. In addition to the first cohort of 666 subjects, a separate validation cohort of over 90 different subjects was used. High-throughput TCR immunosequencing, statistical association of individual TCRs with disease status, and machine learning were combined to predict cytomegalovirus infection status. A later analysis re-examined previously published TCR beta repertoires from just over 650 donors and added high-resolution HLA genotyping to investigate patterns of TCR occurrence. In the later analysis, no new phenotypic data were used to find candidate immune exposures; instead, reliance was placed on TCR beta sequences and their occurrence across donors. In an earlier analysis of over 550 of the donors, high-throughput TCR beta sequencing was used to judge whether each TCR beta V gene segment behaved as functional or pseudogenic. Donor age, sex, ethnicity and CMV serostatus were collected together with the repertoire data. Genome-wide SNP genotypes for about three fifths of the roughly 700 donors were used in a later genetic analysis, which treated that subset as a discovery cohort. Every repertoire in the discovery cohort had been generated on one and the same sequencing platform. HLA typing included class I and class II loci at four-digit resolution. The number of typed donors differed by locus: about 620-640 for A, B, C, DRB1 and DQB1; 522 for DQA1; 606 for DPA1; and around 450 for DPB1. A few DR-DQ haplotypes were treated as single units for association and clustering because of strong linkage in the cohort. Across 300 to 500 genotyped donors of the cohort, an average of about 250,000 unique TCR beta nucleotide sequences per donor were sequenced, and roughly 20% of those sequences were non-productive. Study-wide conclusions, independent of this receptor: A few of the identified cytomegalovirus-associated TCR beta chains were confirmed in vitro to be specific for cytomegalovirus antigens. The presence/absence analyses assumed that sequencing depth was roughly uniform across donors, and that assumption may not be true. In a later analysis, TCR association rates were found to vary across HLA loci, with the most associated TCRs seen for DRB1 alleles and the fewest for HLA-C alleles. In a later analysis, HLA-associated TCR beta chains were found to be more clonally expanded and to have lower generation probabilities than equally common non-associated chains. The cohort was sequenced for TCR beta chains only, and without alpha or paired-chain data the features that could be detected were limited. In a later analysis, most CMV-associated TCR beta chains were found to appear HLA-restricted, with HLA associations seemingly driven largely by CMV exposure. The sequencing pipeline was judged likely to have produced a cluster of highly shared sequence variants as a technical artifact. The 87-base-pair reads could not distinguish some IMGT-functional V segments, including TRBV6-2 and TRBV6-3, so those segments were excluded. In a later genetic analysis, fewer N-insertions in productive TCRs were reported among donors in an Asian-associated ancestry cluster than the approximately 710-donor mean. While some public TCRs were present in many individuals, most TCR sequences turned up only very rarely across donors. Linkage disequilibrium might explain the correlated functional status among segregating V segments, but an unknown experimental factor could not be excluded. Strong co-occurrence of HLA alleles, especially DR and DQ, made assigning TCR associations to individual alleles difficult. At a false discovery rate of 0.05, a later analysis linked about 17,000 TCR beta sequences to specific HLA alleles. Over 15 rarely observed V segments, including chromosome 9 orphons, were excluded from the earlier analysis of approximately 600 of the donors because counts were too low. Broadly in line with IMGT annotations, most TCR beta V segments showed up in productive rearrangements about 87% or about 30% of the time in an earlier analysis of 450 to 750 of the donors. The only immune exposure information available for the cohort was CMV serostatus. A further reported finding was that TCR beta sequences accurately predicted the HLA-A and HLA-B alleles for most subjects in the first cohort. In both the original and validation cohorts, the classifier was reported to diagnose cytomegalovirus status with high specificity and sensitivity. A total of about 180 TCR beta chains were listed by the study as associated with cytomegalovirus. A later analysis reported that several top co-occurrence clusters appeared linked to parvovirus B19, influenza, CMV and Epstein-Barr virus. The authors suggested that the approach could potentially be extended to other disease states and immunological phenotypes. Because HLA typing was unavailable for some donors at each locus, only the typed subset was used in association tests. In a later genetic analysis, a missense DCLRE1C variant was associated with V-gene and J-gene trimming of TCR beta chains, and the association was replicated in an independent cohort.

Notes on this clone: It lacks a known antigen.

The cohort comprised some 680 healthy bone marrow donors. Cohort members were all nominally healthy when sampled, although unrecorded immune exposures were likely present. The donor was CMV seropositive and was included in the group of approximately 310 seropositive cohort members. A peripheral blood sample was collected from each donor, and TCR beta sequencing was performed on peripheral blood mononuclear cells. Genomic DNA extraction from the blood cell samples was performed with the Qiagen DNeasy Blood Extraction Kit. After removal of 3 bases from V and 5 bases from J, the junction retains 6 bases not matched to a gene. Per the germline V gene (reference sequence), LNHDA is the CDR1 and SQIVND is the CDR2. The CDR3 measures 14 amino acids from cysteine to phenylalanine. Left in the record is the CDR3 DNA by itself, 42 bases read in frame from the first base. The method was the immunoSEQ multiplex PCR assay. For the multiplex PCR, a mixture combining 60 forward primers for TCR Vbeta segments and 13 reverse primers for TCR Jbeta segments was used. The CDR3 region of rearranged TCR beta genes was amplified from genomic DNA with a multiplex PCR assay. The Illumina HiSeq System was used to sequence the amplified TCR beta libraries as 87-base-pair reads. From the authors' description of their analysis: In a later analysis, tens of millions of unique TCR beta chains were counted across the approximately 640 repertoires, and approximately 11 million of these chains were shared by at least two donors. A nearest-neighbor algorithm error-corrected the raw reads and collapsed the reads into unique sequences, merging closely related sequences to remove PCR and sequencing errors. V, D and J gene segments were assigned by aligning CDR3 sequences to IMGT reference sequences. For a sequence to be retained, at least a six-nucleotide match to both a V gene segment and a J gene segment was required. A rearrangement counted as productive if the CDR3 had no stop codons and remained in frame with V and J, and every other rearrangement counted as non-productive. CDR3 was defined by IMGT convention, running from the second conserved V-encoded cysteine to the conserved J-encoded phenylalanine. In an earlier analysis of 500 to 650 of the donors, sequences lacking an unambiguous match to a single V gene segment were excluded. An earlier analysis of several hundred of the donors called V segments functional above 56.7% productive rearrangements and segregating when the between-donor standard deviation exceeded 5%. A statistical classification framework was built for diagnosing cytomegalovirus status from the catalog of TCR beta chain sequences. V and J gene assignment, in a later analysis, came from comparing TCR nucleotide sequences with IMGT/GENE-DB human TR gene sequences. Using the TCRdist pipeline, a later analysis assigned CDR3 sequences along with most-parsimonious VDJ recombination scenarios. In a later analysis, every TCR beta chain was defined by the combination of its CDR3 amino acid sequence and its V-gene family, and reads without a unique V-gene family were dropped. In a later analysis, nearly 600 highly shared, low-generation-probability nucleotide sequences were removed to address suspected cross-contamination and a sequencing artifact. For each public chain, a later analysis derived a clonal expansion index from normalized ranks of inferred template counts within each repertoire. In a later analysis, generation probabilities were computed using a VDJ recombination model fitted to out-of-frame rearrangements, and the results were checked against IGoR. In a later analysis, TCR-TCR, TCR-HLA and TCR-CMV co-occurrence was scored with hypergeometric tests, and a repertoire-size bias correction was applied to TCR pairs. To estimate false discovery rates, a later analysis permuted the HLA or CMV assignments 20 times. In a later analysis, co-occurring TCRs were grouped with DBSCAN, and TCRdist sequence similarity was added when clustering was performed within HLA-allele-positive subsets. Repertoires with fewer than 30,000 or more than 120,000 public chains were left out of co-occurrence clustering, as were a few repertoires with anomalous nucleotide sharing. TCRdb stores this immuneACCESS table with in-frame sequences only. Part of the clones is absent; in the studies checked, under half of the shortfall reflects unresolved V genes, and no reason is known for the rest. Clone size and V and J calls were adopted from that table, with D and trimming inferred from the DNA. This sample's listing comprises 53,000 or so clones. The ten top clones hold about an eighth of the sample.

Rearrangement joined TRBV19 to TRBJ2-5, with 7 central nucleotides matching TRBD1. The sample consisted of PBMCs. This TCR was sampled from a man aged 18 to 30 in good health and CMV-seropositive. CDR3 protein: CASSMRGRRETQYF. The bases read TGTGCCAGTAGTATGAGGGGGCGTAGGGAGACCCAGTACTTC.